The sequence of this T cell receptor (beta chain) was determined in a study of blood T cell repertoires in COVID-19. Study-level background: Acute-phase and convalescent COVID-19 samples originated in the United States, Italy and Spain. Sample material is recorded as cDNA or gDNA derived from T cells, B-cell-depleted T cells, or PBMCs.

In the authors' workflow: It was from reference gene primer amplification that nucleated cell counts were estimated. Clones were read by immunoSEQ multiplex PCR, and TCRdb kept only the in-frame ones, dropping some. V, J and clone size are taken as reported in that table, and D and trimming were inferred from the DNA itself. The sample holds about 160,000 clones, 70% to 90% seen once. Per the germline V gene, CDR1 is SGHRS and CDR2 is YFSETQ. The CDR3 totals 14 residues. V trimming: 5 bases; J trimming: 5 bases; junction bases outside the gene matches: 5. This clonotype was sampled from a man aged 35 to 55 with acute or convalescent COVID-19. V is TRBV5-1 and J is TRBJ2-7, with 12 bases identical to TRBD1. Sequenced input: peripheral blood. This CDR3 is CASSTGQGADEQYF. For the CDR3, the DNA is TGCGCCAGCAGTACGGGACAGGGGGCCGACGAGCAGTACTTC. Using reference TRBV5-1 and TRBJ2-7 for the parts outside the CDR3, the full variable domain is KAGVTQTPRYLIKTRGQQVTLSCSPISGHRSVSWYQQTPGQGLQFLFEYFSETQRNKGNFPGRFSGRQFSNSRSEMNVSTLELGDSALYLCASSTGQGADEQYFGPGTRLTVT.